These T cell receptor beta chains were read from a single sample in a study of shared clonotypes between healthy human individuals. TCRdb's copy holds only in-frame clones and misses some; the assay was immunoSEQ multiplex PCR. The table records about 1.5 million clones, approximately 98% of them present only once. Sequencing was carried out using naive CD4+ T cells sorted from blood. These receptors were obtained from a man aged 30 to 39 in good health. Each CDR3 is given without its conserved first and last residue. D genes are given only for firm matches.

j_call v_call cdr3_length d_call cdr3_aa
TRBJ2-4 TRBV7-9 14 TRBD2 ASSLGTSGMGELKY
TRBJ2-5 TRBV6-6 10 TRBD2 ASSLSGETQY
TRBJ1-1 TRBV27 14 TRBD1 ASSWTGALFGLEAF
TRBJ2-7 TRBV11-2 12 TRBD1 ASSLVGTAYEQY
TRBJ2-2 TRBV7-3 14 . ASSLLNIENTGELF
TRBJ2-7 TRBV29-1 11 TRBD1 SVPKQGGNEQY
TRBJ2-5 TRBV6-1 12 . ASSEDRIQETQY
TRBJ1-5 TRBV28 10 . ASRQGNQPQH
TRBJ2-5 TRBV25-1 13 TRBD1 ASTDPGQVQETQY
TRBJ2-2 TRBV6-5 13 . ASSYDGADTGELF
TRBJ1-2 TRBV29-1 13 TRBD1 SVEPTGRANYGYT